One and the same sample provided the 19 T cell receptor beta chains below, sequenced in a study of CD8+CD57+ T cells in acquired aplastic anemia. Study-level points and caveats: The diversity of CD8+CD57+ cells in patients was lower than that of total CD4+ and CD8+ pools.

Their specific antigens are unknown. Patients selected for sequencing had displayed CD8+CD57+ cell expansion by flow cytometry. Template material for TCR beta VDJ and CDR3 profiling consisted of genomic DNA. Via MiXCR, TCRdb re-called the reads, giving one row per CDR3 protein. In the table there are roughly 20,000 distinct CDR3 sequences, approximately 37% of which are singletons. Sequenced: CD8+CD57+ T cells sorted from PBMCs. The subset here: bead-enriched CD8+CD57+ effector memory T cells from SAA patients. The receptors here all came from a human donor with aplastic anemia.

This clonotype showed up many times. The chain's CDR3 is CASSLTAAEESGELFF. CDR3 nucleotide sequence: TGTGCCAGCAGCTTAACGGCGGCCGAGGAGTCCGGGGAGCTGTTTTTT. The gene calls are TRBV7-3 and TRBJ2-2; D remains ambiguous. The CDR3 is 16 residues long. Germline assignment: CDR1 SGHTA and CDR2 FQGTGA. V lost 0 bases to trimming and J lost 6 bases, with 14 bases between them.

A few counts support this clonotype. V gene TRBV2 combines with J gene TRBJ1-5, with 8 bases matching TRBD1. The junction had 5 bases not matched to a gene; V was cut back by 0 bases and J by 4 bases. In germline, CDR1 is SNHLY, CDR2 FYNNEI. This CDR3 comprises 16 residues. The CDR3: CASSEAGQGINQPQHF. The CDR3 DNA sequence: TGTGCCAGCAGTGAAGCAGGACAGGGCATAAATCAGCCCCAGCATTTT.

The rearrangement links TRBV15 to TRBJ2-3; 7 bases map to TRBD1. The CDR3 length is 15 residues. Per germline, CDR1 LNHNV and CDR2 YYDKDF (reference sequence). V shed 3 bases and J 3 bases; nucleotides not matched to a gene: 6. The CDR3 spells CATSSDPGGTDTQYF. Written as DNA, the CDR3 is TGTGCCACCAGCAGCGATCCAGGGGGAACAGATACGCAGTATTTT.

This clonotype was found many times. The chain uses TRBV12-3 or TRBV12-4 and TRBJ2-1; 9 bases align to TRBD1. This CDR3 comprises 16 residues. The V and J ends lost 6 bases and 7 bases, in that order; junction bases with no gene match: 13. The CDR3, as DNA: TGTGCCAGCAGCCCCTCCGGGACAGGGCTCTTAAATGAGCAGTTCTTC. Its translation is CASSPSGTGLLNEQFF.

By proportion, this clonotype is medium-sized. CDR3 region: CASSWGTTYEQYF. The CDR3 bases are TGTGCCAGCAGTTGGGGAACGACCTACGAGCAGTACTTC. The chain has TRBV12-3 or TRBV12-4 and TRBJ2-7; D gene uncertain. This CDR3 has 13 residues. V was pared by 4 bases and J by 2 bases, with 9 bases between.

This clonotype was detected a few times. This sequence joins TRBV6-5 and TRBJ2-1; unclear D gene. The germline V and J ends were trimmed by 0 bases and 9 bases, with 9 bases remaining between them. This CDR3 has 13 amino acids. Germline CDR1 reads MNHEY; CDR2 reads SVGAGI. This CDR3 reads CASSYSLGSEQFF. CDR3 bases: TGTGCCAGCAGTTACTCGTTGGGTAGTGAGCAGTTCTTC.

This clonotype was observed many times. The chain combines TRBV7-9 with TRBJ1-5, with D possibly being TRBD1 (5 bases). V lost 5 bases and J lost 9, with 26 bases in between. This CDR3 spans 17 amino acids. Germline V gene data show CDR1 as SEHNR and CDR2 as FQNEAQ (reference sequence). CDR3 bases: TGTGCCAGCAGCGCGACACTTGACGGGGACGGCGTGTCGCCCCAGCATTTT. It codes for CASSATLDGDGVSPQHF.

This clonotype came up a few times. The chain combines TRBV5-1 with TRBJ2-7; a weak D match, TRBD1 (6 bases). Germline V gene sequence: CDR1 SGHRS, CDR2 YFSETQ. The V end lost 0 bases, the J end lost 2 bases, and 15 bases lay between the germline ends. The CDR3 consists of 16 residues. CDR3 in DNA: TGCGCCAGCAGCTTGGGGACAGCAGATGCGACCTACGAGCAGTACTTC. Translated, it gives CASSLGTADATYEQYF. The full variable domain, its missing parts supplied by reference TRBV5-1 and TRBJ2-7, is KAGVTQTPRYLIKTRGQQVTLSCSPISGHRSVSWYQQTPGQGLQFLFEYFSETQRNKGNFPGRFSGRQFSNSRSEMNVSTLELGDSALYLCASSLGTADATYEQYFGPGTRLTVT.

This clonotype was counted a single time. An end of the junction differs from the germline gene, which may be a read error. The chain couples TRBV20-1 to TRBJ1-2; a possible D gene is TRBD1 (5 bases). Looked up from germline, CDR1 is DFQATT and CDR2 is SNEGSKA (reference sequence). The CDR3 spans 16 residues. The CDR3 region has the DNA TGCAGTGCTCCACTGTCGTCTGAGGGGCTTAACCATGGCTACACCTTC. Its protein product is CSAPLSSEGLNHGYTF.

Concerning this clonotype itself: This CDR3 is missing its conserved last phenylalanine or tryptophan, likely due to a read error. It is unclear where the CDR3 begins or ends on the DNA, so no DNA is shown, and the CDR3 is as TCRdb lists it. This rearrangement joins TRBV6-4 to TRBJ2-1; TRBD2, the D gene given by the table, was not confirmed from the DNA. Including both end residues, the CDR3 is 9 amino acids long. In germline, CDR1 is MRHNA, CDR2 SNTAGT. The chain's CDR3 is CASKREEDT.

This clonotype was seen a handful of times. The chain joins TRBV7-9 to TRBJ2-5; 11 nucleotides agree with TRBD2. Germline V gene data show CDR1 as SEHNR and CDR2 as FQNEAQ (reference sequence). This CDR3 has 15 residues. Losses at the gene ends were 3 bases for V and 4 bases for J; bases not matched to a gene: 4. CDR3 coding DNA: TGTGCCAGCAGCTTTGCACTAGCGGGAGCAGAGACCCAGTACTTC. Translating gives CASSFALAGAETQYF. Together with reference TRBV7-9 and TRBJ2-5, the CDR3 gives the full variable domain: DTGVSQNPRHKITKRGQNVTFRCDPISEHNRLYWYRQTLGQGPEFLTYFQNEAQLEKSRLLSDRFSAERPKGSFSTLEIQRTEQGDSAMYLCASSFALAGAETQYFGPGTRLLVL.

The chain joins TRBV27 to TRBJ2-7; a weak D match, TRBD1 (6 bases). This CDR3 is 13 amino acids long. The germline V gene has CDR1 MNHEY and CDR2 SMNVEV (reference sequence). Trimming shortened V by 1 base and J by 2 bases, and 6 bases separated the two germline ends. The CDR3 DNA is TGTGCCAGCAGTTTATGGGGGCCCTACGAGCAGTACTTC. The encoded protein is CASSLWGPYEQYF.

This clonotype came up a few times. The genes are TRBV9 and TRBJ2-1, with TRBD2 identical over 7 bases. The CDR3 contains 15 residues. V shed 2 bases, J shed 4 bases, and the junction held 6 bases outside the gene matches. Germline loops: CDR1 SGDLS, CDR2 YYNGEE. CDR3 sequence reads: CASSVASGIYNEQFF. CDR3 nucleotides: TGTGCCAGCAGCGTGGCTAGCGGAATATACAATGAGCAGTTCTTC.

This rearrangement joins TRBV6-4 to TRBJ2-2; 9 bases are a match to TRBD2. Germline CDR1 reads MRHNA; CDR2 reads SNTAGT. The CDR3 loop spans 14 amino acids. J lost 4 bases, V lost 3 bases, and 0 bases had no gene match. The CDR3 region is CASSERGGTGELFF. DNA of the CDR3: TGTGCCAGCAGTGAGCGGGGGGGCACCGGGGAGCTGTTTTTT.

The chain is built from TRBV3-1 and TRBJ2-2; 7 positions agree with TRBD1. The length of the CDR3 is 18 residues. V dropped 4 bases and J dropped 1; count of bases not matched to a gene: 12. The germline V gene encodes CDR1 LGHDT and CDR2 YNNKEL (reference sequence). The CDR3 here is CASSRGQAYNENTGELFF. CDR3 nucleotides: TGTGCCAGCAGCCGAGGACAGGCCTATAATGAGAACACCGGGGAGCTGTTTTTT.

This chain joins TRBV5-4 and TRBJ2-2; 7 bases map to TRBD1. V lost 3 bases and J lost 0; bases outside the gene matches: 8. Germline values: CDR1 SGHNT, CDR2 YYREEE (reference sequence). This CDR3 spans 17 amino acids. The CDR3 sequence: CASSSRFGQANTGELFF. DNA for the CDR3: TGTGCCAGCAGCTCGCGGTTCGGACAGGCGAACACCGGGGAGCTGTTTTTT.

V gene TRBV19 combines with J gene TRBJ1-1; no clear D gene. CDR3 size: 14 residues. Germline V gene sequence: CDR1 LNHDA, CDR2 SQIVND (reference sequence). V was pared by 4 bases and J by 6 bases, with 15 bases between. This CDR3 is CASSTLTKVAEAFF. The CDR3 coding sequence is TGTGCCAGTAGTACGCTAACTAAAGTGGCTGAAGCTTTCTTT.

This clonotype came up a few times. CDR3 nucleotides: TGTGCCAGCAGCCCTCCGGGACAGGGGGCAACCTACGAGCAGTACTTC. Protein sequence: CASSPPGQGATYEQYF. The chain employs TRBV7-9 and TRBJ2-7; 12 nucleotides match TRBD1. This CDR3 has 16 amino acids. Per the germline V gene, CDR1 is SEHNR and CDR2 is FQNEAQ (reference sequence). After removal of 5 bases from V and 2 bases from J, the junction contained 7 bases not matched to a gene. The variable domain in full, with the rest retrieved from reference TRBV7-9 and TRBJ2-7, is DTGVSQNPRHKITKRGQNVTFRCDPISEHNRLYWYRQTLGQGPEFLTYFQNEAQLEKSRLLSDRFSAERPKGSFSTLEIQRTEQGDSAMYLCASSPPGQGATYEQYFGPGTRLTVT.

This clonotype was recorded once. One end of the junction fails to match germline, which may point to a read error. The CDR3 nucleotides are TGCAGTGCTAGAGTTTGGACTAGCGGTACCTACGGGCAGTACTTC. Its translation: CSARVWTSGTYGQYF. The chain joins TRBV20-1 to TRBJ2-7; 10 positions match TRBD2. Germline CDR1 DFQATT, CDR2 SNEGSKA (reference sequence). The CDR3 sequence is 15 residues long.